The sample holds one count of the clone carrying this TCR beta chain. Clones were sequenced by immunoSEQ multiplex PCR, and TCRdb holds only the in-frame ones, with some missing. The data show 150,000 to 200,000 clones, 75% to 90% seen once. CDR1 and CDR2 (germline): MDHEN, SYDVKM. The CDR3 consists of 14 residues. V was pared by 5 bases and J by 10 bases, with 8 bases of the junction left unmatched. The data are from a study of blood T cell repertoires in COVID-19. Participants were aged 18 to 89 years from approximately 25 US areas. This receptor was taken from a woman in her twenties or thirties who had recovered from COVID-19. V usage is TRBV28 and J usage is TRBJ1-6; 7 positions match TRBD1. The material sequenced was PBMCs or T cells enriched from blood (not recorded which). The CDR3 DNA follows: TGTGCCAGCAGTCTGACAGGGTCGGGATCACCCCTCCACTTT. This sequence encodes CASSLTGSGSPLHF. Drawing the rest from reference TRBV28 and TRBJ1-6, the complete variable domain is DVKVTQSSRYLVKRTGEKVFLECVQDMDHENMFWYRQDPGLGLRLIYFSYDVKMKEKGDIPEGYSVSREKKERFSLILESASTNQTSMYLCASSLTGSGSPLHFGNGTRLTVT.